A single T cell receptor beta chain is shown here with its context. What it recognizes is unknown. The data were obtained in a study of T-cell reconstitution after alpha-beta-depleted transplantation in children. V was clipped by 0 bases and J by 6 bases, with 14 bases between them. Per the germline V gene, CDR1 is LGHNT and CDR2 is FRNRAP. CDR3 length: 16 amino acids. Researchers prepared the TCRbeta library using unique molecular identifiers, the study reports. MiXCR was run by TCRdb on the PCR reads, yielding one entry per CDR3 protein. The sample carries 700,000 to 950,000 distinct CDR3 sequences, 16% recorded once. Study outcomes and limitations: As was reported, about two months after transplant, alpha-beta T cells came from several hundred expanded graft clones. At day 60, the high TCRbeta diversity found in some patients originated from recipient T cells and thymic progenitors that had survived. Newly produced T cells mostly accounted for T-cell counts and diversity one year post-transplant.

V is TRBV12-5 and J is TRBJ2-2; D is ambiguous. The sample was PBMCs, mostly from graft donor cells, taken 360 days after TCRalphabeta/CD19-depleted stem cell transplant. This TCR was recovered from a male patient younger than 18 who had a stem cell transplant for acute lymphoblastic leukemia, so the T cells may come from the graft donor. The CDR3 DNA is TGTGCTAGTGGTTTGGTACTCTTAGGGATCGCCGGGGAGCTGTTTTTT. Protein product: CASGLVLLGIAGELFF.